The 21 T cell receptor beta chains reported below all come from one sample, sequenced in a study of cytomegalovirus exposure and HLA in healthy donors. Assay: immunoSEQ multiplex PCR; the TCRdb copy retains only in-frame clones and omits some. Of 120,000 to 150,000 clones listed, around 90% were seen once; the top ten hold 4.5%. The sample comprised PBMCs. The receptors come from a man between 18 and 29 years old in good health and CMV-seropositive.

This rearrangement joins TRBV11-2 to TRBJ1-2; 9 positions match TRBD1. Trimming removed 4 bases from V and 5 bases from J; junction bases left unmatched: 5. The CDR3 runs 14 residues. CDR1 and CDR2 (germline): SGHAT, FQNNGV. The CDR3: CASSSQGALYGYTF. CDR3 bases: TGTGCCAGCAGCTCACAGGGGGCCCTTTATGGCTACACCTTC.

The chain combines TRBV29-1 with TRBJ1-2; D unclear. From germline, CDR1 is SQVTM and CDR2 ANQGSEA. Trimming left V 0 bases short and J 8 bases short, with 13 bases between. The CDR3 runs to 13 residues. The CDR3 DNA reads TGCAGCGTTGAAGATCCCTCTATATGGGGCTACACCTTC. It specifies CSVEDPSIWGYTF. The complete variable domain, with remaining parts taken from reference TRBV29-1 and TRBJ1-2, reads SAVISQKPSRDICQRGTSLTIQCQVDSQVTMMFWYRQQPGQSLTLIATANQGSEATYESGFVIDKFPISRPNLTFSTLTVSNMSPEDSSIYLCSVEDPSIWGYTFGSGTRLTVV.

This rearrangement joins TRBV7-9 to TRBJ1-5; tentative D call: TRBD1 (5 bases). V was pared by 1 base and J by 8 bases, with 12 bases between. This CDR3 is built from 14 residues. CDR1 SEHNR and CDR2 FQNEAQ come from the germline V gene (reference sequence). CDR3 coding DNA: TGTGCCAGCAGCTTAGTGGGGGGAACGGAGCCCCAGCATTTT. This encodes CASSLVGGTEPQHF.

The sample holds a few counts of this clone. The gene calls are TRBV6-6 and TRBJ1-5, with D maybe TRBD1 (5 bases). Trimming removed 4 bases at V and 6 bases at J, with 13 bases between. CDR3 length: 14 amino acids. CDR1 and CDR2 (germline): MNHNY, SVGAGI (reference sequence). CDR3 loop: CASSSPDSPQPQHF. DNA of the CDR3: TGTGCCAGCAGTTCCCCCGACAGTCCTCAGCCCCAGCATTTT.

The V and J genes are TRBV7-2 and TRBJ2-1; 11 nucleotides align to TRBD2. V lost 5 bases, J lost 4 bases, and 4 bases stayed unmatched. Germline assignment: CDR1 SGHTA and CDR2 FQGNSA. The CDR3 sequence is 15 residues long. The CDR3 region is CASSPTSGIYNEQFF. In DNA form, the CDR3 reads TGTGCCAGCAGCCCGACTAGCGGGATATACAATGAGCAGTTCTTC.

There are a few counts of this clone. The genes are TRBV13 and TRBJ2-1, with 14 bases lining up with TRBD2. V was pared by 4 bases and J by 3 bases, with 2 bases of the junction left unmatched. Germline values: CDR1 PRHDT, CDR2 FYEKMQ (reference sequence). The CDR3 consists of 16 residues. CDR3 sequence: CASSSGTSGSYNEQFF. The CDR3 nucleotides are TGTGCCAGCAGCTCCGGGACTAGCGGGAGCTACAATGAGCAGTTCTTC.

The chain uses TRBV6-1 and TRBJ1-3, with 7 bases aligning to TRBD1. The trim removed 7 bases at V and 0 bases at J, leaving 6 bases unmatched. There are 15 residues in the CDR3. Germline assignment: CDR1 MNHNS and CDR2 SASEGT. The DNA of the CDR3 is TGTGCCAGCATGGGACAGATCAACTCTGGAAACACCATATATTTT. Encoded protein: CASMGQINSGNTIYF.

The CDR3 coding sequence is TGTGCCTGGATCCGGGTCTCTGGAAACACCATATATTTT. As protein: CAWIRVSGNTIYF. The genes are TRBV30 and TRBJ1-3; D gene uncertain. The CDR3 contains 13 residues. Trimming cost V 4 bases and J 0 bases, with 7 bases left between them. CDR1 and CDR2 from the germline V gene are GTSNPN and SVGIG (reference sequence).

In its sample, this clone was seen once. The CDR3 sequence: CASSLVTAQASNIQYF. Written as DNA, the CDR3 is TGTGCCAGCAGCTTAGTAACGGCCCAGGCCTCTAACATTCAGTACTTC. The V call is TRBV7-8, the J call TRBJ2-4; D remains unclear. Trimming removed 1 base from V and 7 bases from J, with 17 bases in between. Looked up from germline, CDR1 is SGHVS and CDR2 is FQNEAQ. The CDR3 has 16 amino acids.

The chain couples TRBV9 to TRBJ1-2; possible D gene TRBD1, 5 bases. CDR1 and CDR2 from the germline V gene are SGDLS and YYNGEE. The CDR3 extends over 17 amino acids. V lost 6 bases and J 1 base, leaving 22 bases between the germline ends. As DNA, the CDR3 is TGTGCCAGCATCCAAGGAGGGGCCTTGGGATATAACTATGGCTACACCTTC. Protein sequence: CASIQGGALGYNYGYTF.

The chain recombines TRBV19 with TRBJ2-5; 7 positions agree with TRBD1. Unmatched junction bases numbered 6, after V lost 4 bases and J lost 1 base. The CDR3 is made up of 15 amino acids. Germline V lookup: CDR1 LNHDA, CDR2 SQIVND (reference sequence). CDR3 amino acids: CASSNRQGPQETQYF. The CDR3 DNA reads TGTGCCAGTAGTAATAGACAGGGCCCCCAAGAGACCCAGTACTTC.

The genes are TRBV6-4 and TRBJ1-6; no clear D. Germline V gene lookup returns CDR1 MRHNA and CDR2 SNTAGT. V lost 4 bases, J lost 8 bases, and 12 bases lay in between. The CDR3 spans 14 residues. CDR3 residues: CASSATSEDSPLHF. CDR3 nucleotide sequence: TGTGCCAGCAGTGCGACATCGGAGGATTCACCCCTCCACTTT.

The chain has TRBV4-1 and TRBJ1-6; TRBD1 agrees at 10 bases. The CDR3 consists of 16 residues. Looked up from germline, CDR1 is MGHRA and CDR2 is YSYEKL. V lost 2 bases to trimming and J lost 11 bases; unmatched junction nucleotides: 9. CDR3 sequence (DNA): TGCGCCAGCAGCCAATCCTTGGGACAGGGGTGGCCACCCCTCCACTTT. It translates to CASSQSLGQGWPPLHF.

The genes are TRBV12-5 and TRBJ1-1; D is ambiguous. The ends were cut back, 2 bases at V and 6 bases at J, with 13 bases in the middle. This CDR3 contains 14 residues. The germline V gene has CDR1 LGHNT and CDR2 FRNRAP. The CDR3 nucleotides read TGTGCTAGTGGTTTGAACCCGCCCTCGGCTGAAGCTTTCTTT. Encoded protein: CASGLNPPSAEAFF.

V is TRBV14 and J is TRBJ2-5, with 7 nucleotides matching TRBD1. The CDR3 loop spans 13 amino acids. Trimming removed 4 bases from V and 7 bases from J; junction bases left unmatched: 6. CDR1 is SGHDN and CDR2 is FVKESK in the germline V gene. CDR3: CASSPDRLGTQYF. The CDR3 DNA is TGTGCCAGCAGCCCGGACAGGTTAGGGACCCAGTACTTC. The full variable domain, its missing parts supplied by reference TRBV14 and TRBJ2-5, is EAGVTQFPSHSVIEKGQTVTLRCDPISGHDNLYWYRRVMGKEIKFLLHFVKESKQDESGMPNNRFLAERTGGTYSTLKVQPAELEDSGVYFCASSPDRLGTQYFGPGTRLLVL.

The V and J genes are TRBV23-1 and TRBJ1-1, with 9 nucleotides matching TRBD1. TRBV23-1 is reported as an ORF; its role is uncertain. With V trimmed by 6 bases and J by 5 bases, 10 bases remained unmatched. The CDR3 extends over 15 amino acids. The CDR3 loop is CASSRGQGVQTEAFF. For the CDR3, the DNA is TGCGCCAGCAGCAGGGGACAGGGAGTACAAACTGAAGCTTTCTTT.

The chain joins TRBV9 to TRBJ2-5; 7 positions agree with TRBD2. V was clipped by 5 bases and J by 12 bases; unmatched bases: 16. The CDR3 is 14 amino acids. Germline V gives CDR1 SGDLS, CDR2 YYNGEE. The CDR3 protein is CASSASGRTPPEYF. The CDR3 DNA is TGTGCCAGCAGTGCTAGCGGTCGGACCCCCCCTGAGTACTTC.

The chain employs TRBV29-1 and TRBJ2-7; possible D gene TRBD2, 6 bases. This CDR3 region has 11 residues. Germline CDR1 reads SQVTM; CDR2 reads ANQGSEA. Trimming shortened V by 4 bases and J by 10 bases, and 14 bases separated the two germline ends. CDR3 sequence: CSVVGEVGQYF. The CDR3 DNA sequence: TGCAGCGTTGTAGGGGAGGTGGGTCAGTACTTC.

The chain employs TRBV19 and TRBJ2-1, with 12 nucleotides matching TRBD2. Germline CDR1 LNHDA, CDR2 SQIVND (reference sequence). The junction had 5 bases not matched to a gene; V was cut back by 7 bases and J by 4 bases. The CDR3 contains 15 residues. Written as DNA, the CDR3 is TGTGCCAGTACCCCGACTAGCGGGGGTTACAATGAGCAGTTCTTC. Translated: CASTPTSGGYNEQFF.

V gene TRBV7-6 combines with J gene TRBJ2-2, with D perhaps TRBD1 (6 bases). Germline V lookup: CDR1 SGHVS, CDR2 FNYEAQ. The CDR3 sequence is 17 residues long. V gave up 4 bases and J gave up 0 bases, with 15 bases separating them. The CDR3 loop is CASSSRLTGPNTGELFF. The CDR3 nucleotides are TGTGCCAGCAGCTCTAGACTGACAGGACCGAACACCGGGGAGCTGTTTTTT.

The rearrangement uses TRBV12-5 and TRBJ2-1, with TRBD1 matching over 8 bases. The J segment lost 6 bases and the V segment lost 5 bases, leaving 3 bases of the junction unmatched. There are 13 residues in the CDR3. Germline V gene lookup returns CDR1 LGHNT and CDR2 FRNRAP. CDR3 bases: TGTGCTAGTGGTCCCAGGGGGCTCAATGAGCAGTTCTTC. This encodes CASGPRGLNEQFF.